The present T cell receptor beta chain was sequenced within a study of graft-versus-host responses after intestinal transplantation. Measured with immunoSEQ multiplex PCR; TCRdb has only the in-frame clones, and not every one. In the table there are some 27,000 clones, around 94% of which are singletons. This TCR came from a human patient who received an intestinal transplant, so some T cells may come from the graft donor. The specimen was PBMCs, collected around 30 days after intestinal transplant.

The CDR3 DNA is TGTGCCAGTAAGGAGAGGCAGGGGGCCTCCTACGAGCAGTACTTC. Protein product: CASKERQGASYEQYF. The chain is built from TRBV19 and TRBJ2-7; 8 bases fit TRBD1. The CDR3 is 15 residues long. V was clipped by 7 bases and J by 0 bases; unmatched bases: 8. Germline loops: CDR1 LNHDA, CDR2 SQIVND (reference sequence).